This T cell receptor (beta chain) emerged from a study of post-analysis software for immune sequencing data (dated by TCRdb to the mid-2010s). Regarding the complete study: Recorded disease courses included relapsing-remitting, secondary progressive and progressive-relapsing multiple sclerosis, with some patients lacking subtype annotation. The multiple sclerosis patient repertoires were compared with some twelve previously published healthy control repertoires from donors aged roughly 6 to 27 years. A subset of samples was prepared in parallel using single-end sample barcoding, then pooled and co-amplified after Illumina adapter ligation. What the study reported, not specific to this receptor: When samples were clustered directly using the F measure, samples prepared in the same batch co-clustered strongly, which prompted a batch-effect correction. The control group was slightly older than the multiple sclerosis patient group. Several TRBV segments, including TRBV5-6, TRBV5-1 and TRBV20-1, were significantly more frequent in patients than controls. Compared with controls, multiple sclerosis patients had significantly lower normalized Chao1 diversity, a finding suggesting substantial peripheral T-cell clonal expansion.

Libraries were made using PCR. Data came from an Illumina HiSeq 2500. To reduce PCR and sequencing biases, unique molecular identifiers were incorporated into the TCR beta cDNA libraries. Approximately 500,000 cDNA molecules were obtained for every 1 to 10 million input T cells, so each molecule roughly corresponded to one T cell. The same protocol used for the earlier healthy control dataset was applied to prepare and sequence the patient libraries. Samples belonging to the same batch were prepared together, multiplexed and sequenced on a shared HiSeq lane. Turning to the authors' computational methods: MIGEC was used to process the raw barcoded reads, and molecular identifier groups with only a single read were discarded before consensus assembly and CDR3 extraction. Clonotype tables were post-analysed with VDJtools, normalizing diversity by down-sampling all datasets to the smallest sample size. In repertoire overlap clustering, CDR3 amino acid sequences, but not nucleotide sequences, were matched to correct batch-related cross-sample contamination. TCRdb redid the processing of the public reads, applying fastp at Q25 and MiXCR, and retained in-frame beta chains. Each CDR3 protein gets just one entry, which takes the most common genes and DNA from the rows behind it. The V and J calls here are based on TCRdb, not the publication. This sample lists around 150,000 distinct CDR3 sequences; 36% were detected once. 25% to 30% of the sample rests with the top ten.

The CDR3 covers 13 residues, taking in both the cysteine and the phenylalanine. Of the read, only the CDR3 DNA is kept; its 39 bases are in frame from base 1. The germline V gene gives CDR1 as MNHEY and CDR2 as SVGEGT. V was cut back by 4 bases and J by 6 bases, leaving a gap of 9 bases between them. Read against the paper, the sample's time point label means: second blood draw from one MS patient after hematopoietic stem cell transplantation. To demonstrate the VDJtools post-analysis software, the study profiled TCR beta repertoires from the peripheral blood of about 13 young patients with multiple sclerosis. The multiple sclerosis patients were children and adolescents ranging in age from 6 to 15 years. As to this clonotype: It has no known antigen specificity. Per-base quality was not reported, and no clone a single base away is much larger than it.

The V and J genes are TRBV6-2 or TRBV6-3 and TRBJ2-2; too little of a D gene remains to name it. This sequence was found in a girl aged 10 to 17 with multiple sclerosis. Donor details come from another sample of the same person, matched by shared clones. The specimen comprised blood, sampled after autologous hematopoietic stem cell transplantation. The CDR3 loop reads CASSSANAGELFF. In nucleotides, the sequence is TGTGCCAGCAGTTCTGCTAACGCCGGGGAGCTGTTTTTT.